The clone carrying this T cell receptor beta chain has only a few counts. Its antigen remains unidentified. Full-length variable regions came from constant-region reverse primers plus semi-nested Nested Universal Primer A PCR. TCRdb processed the 5' RACE reads anew with MiXCR; each CDR3 protein has one entry. Of about 54,000 distinct CDR3 sequences listed, under 20% were seen once; the top ten hold 2% to 2.5%. Deletions cut 2 bases from V and 3 bases from J, with 18 bases between. Germline lookup yields CDR1 SGHTA and CDR2 FQGNSA. The CDR3 length is 17 residues. Study-level findings and limits: Tumor memory CD4+ T cell TCR gene usage clustered with blood and lymph node memory CD4+ cells and lymph node naive CD4+ cells. Whole repertoires were not studied in the larger cohort, only one V-J beta rearrangement.

Sequencing was carried out using naive CD4+ T cells sorted from blood. Indicated subset: naive CD4+ T cells, CD4+CD45RA+CD25-. The chain is built from TRBV7-2 and TRBJ2-3; D assignment may be TRBD1 or TRBD2 (6 bases each). The source of this sequence is a female donor with breast cancer. The DNA of the CDR3 is TGTGCCAGCAGCTTAAGCGCGAGGGGGAGGACTACAGATACGCAGTATTTT. This gives the protein CASSLSARGRTTDTQYF. Full variable domain (rest looked up from reference TRBV7-2 and TRBJ2-3): GAGVSQSPSNKVTEKGKDVELRCDPISGHTALYWYRQSLGQGLEFLIYFQGNSAPDKSGLPSDRFSAERTGGSVSTLTIQRTQQEDSAVYLCASSLSARGRTTDTQYFGPGTRLTVL.